Each of the 8 T cell receptor beta chains below was sequenced from the same sample in a study of shared T cell receptors in the human thymus. Only in-frame clones appear in the TCRdb table, and some are missing; sequencing was by immunoSEQ multiplex PCR. Of approximately 730,000 clones detected, approximately 85% appear once; the ten largest clones hold around 0.01%. These same data were also listed under a study on human thymus T cells.

Sequenced: thymocytes. These receptors came from a girl under three years old with a congenital heart defect.

This chain joins TRBV11-3 and TRBJ1-2; D is unclear. Germline CDR1 reads SGHNT; CDR2 reads YENEEA. V dropped 5 bases and J dropped 4 bases, with 23 bases sitting between them. This CDR3 is built from 17 residues. The CDR3, as DNA: TGTGCCAGCAGCCCCATTCCCGAGGGCGGGAATTGCTATGGCTACACCTTC. This encodes CASSPIPEGGNCYGYTF.

This clone was picked up one time. The chain is built from TRBV5-1 and TRBJ1-1; 9 bases match TRBD1. Germline V lookup: CDR1 SGHRS, CDR2 YFSETQ. J lost 4 bases, V lost 0 bases, and 13 bases had no gene match. The CDR3 has 18 amino acids. CDR3 region: CASSLGLIRQGGTTEAFF. CDR3 DNA: TGCGCCAGCAGCTTGGGTCTAATACGACAGGGGGGCACCACTGAAGCTTTCTTT. Based on the CDR3 plus reference TRBV5-1 and TRBJ1-1, the full variable domain is KAGVTQTPRYLIKTRGQQVTLSCSPISGHRSVSWYQQTPGQGLQFLFEYFSETQRNKGNFPGRFSGRQFSNSRSEMNVSTLELGDSALYLCASSLGLIRQGGTTEAFFGQGTRLTVV.

This chain connects TRBV2 to TRBJ1-5; 9 bases map to TRBD1. Germline V CDR1 and CDR2: SNHLY, FYNNEI. This CDR3 is built from 17 residues. Trimming took 5 bases from V and 0 from J; bases not matched to a gene: 8. DNA for the CDR3: TGTGCCAGCAGTACCGGGACAGGGACTTATAGCAATCAGCCCCAGCATTTT. The encoded protein is CASSTGTGTYSNQPQHF.

The chain employs TRBV19 and TRBJ1-5, with 7 bases that match TRBD1. Germline V gene lookup returns CDR1 LNHDA and CDR2 SQIVND (reference sequence). This CDR3 has 18 amino acids. Trimming cost V 0 bases and J 3 bases; bases outside gene matches: 11. CDR3 amino acids: CASSIDPTWGTVNQPQHF. CDR3 nucleotides: TGTGCCAGTAGTATAGATCCAACGTGGGGGACAGTCAATCAGCCCCAGCATTTT.

The chain joins TRBV6-5 to TRBJ2-7; 8 bases match TRBD1. Germline CDR1 reads MNHEY; CDR2 reads SVGAGI. V gave up 2 bases and J gave up 6 bases; unmatched junction bases: 6. CDR3 length equals 14 residues. CDR3 sequence (DNA): TGTGCCAGCAGTTACATAGGCAGGGGGCCCGAGCAGTACTTC. Translation gives CASSYIGRGPEQYF.

V and J are TRBV6-1 and TRBJ1-1; D is unclear. Trimming shortened V by 4 bases and J by 0 bases, and 12 bases separated the two germline ends. Germline V CDR1 and CDR2: MNHNS, SASEGT. CDR3 length: 15 residues. The CDR3 sequence: CASSGKQTMNTEAFF. Here the CDR3 DNA reads TGTGCCAGCAGTGGTAAACAGACGATGAACACTGAAGCTTTCTTT.

The chain employs TRBV6-1 and TRBJ2-1; D is perhaps TRBD1 (6 bases). Looked up from germline, CDR1 is MNHNS and CDR2 is SASEGT. There are 14 residues in the CDR3. The V end was cut by 10 bases, the J end by 5 bases, with 18 bases between. CDR3 DNA: TGTGCCACCTTAACTAGACAGGCCGACAATGAGCAGTTCTTC. It codes for CATLTRQADNEQFF.

The V call is TRBV13, the J call TRBJ2-1; TRBD1 agrees at 12 bases. CDR3 size: 17 residues. Germline V CDR1 and CDR2: PRHDT, FYEKMQ (reference sequence). Trimming took 1 base from V and 7 from J; bases not matched to a gene: 8. For the CDR3, the DNA is TGTGCCAGCAGCTTAGCTTCGCGGGACAGGGGGCTTAATGAGCAGTTCTTC. It specifies CASSLASRDRGLNEQFF.